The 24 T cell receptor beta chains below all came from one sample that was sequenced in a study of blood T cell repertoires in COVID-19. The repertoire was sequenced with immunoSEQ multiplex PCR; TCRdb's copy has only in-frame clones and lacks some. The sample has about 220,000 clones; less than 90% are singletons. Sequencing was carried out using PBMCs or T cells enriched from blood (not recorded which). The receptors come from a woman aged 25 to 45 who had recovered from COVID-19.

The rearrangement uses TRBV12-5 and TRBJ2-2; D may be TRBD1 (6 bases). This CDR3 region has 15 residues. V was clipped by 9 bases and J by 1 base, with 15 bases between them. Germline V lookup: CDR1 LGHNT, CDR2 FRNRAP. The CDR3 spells CARGVKGENTGELFF. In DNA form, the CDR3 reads TGTGCTAGGGGTGTTAAGGGGGAGAACACCGGGGAGCTGTTTTTT.

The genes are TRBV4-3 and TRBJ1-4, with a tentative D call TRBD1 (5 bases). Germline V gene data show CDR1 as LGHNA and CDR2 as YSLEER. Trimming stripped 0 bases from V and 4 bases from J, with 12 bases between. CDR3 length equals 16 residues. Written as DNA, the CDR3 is TGCGCCAGCAGCCAAGATACACGCGGGGGTAATGAAAAACTGTTTTTT. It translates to CASSQDTRGGNEKLFF.

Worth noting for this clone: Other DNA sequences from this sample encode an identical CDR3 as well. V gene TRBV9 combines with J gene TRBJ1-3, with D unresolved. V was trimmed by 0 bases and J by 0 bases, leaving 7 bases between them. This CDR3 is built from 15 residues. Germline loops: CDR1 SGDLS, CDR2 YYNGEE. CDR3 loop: CASSVGGSSGNTIYF. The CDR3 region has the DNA TGTGCCAGCAGCGTAGGCGGAAGCTCTGGAAACACCATATATTTT.

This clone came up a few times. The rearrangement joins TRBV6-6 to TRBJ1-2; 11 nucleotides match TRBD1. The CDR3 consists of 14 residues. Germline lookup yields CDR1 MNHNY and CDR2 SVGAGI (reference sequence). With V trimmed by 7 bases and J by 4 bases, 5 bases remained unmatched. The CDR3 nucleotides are TGTGCCAGCACTCCGGGACAGGGGGGCTATGGCTACACCTTC. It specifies CASTPGQGGYGYTF.

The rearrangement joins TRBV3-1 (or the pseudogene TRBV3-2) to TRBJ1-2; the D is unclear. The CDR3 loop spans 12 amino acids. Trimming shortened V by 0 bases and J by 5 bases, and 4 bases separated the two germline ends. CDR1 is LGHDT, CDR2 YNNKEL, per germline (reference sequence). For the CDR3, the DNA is TGTGCCAGCAGCCAAGATGTATATGGCTACACCTTC. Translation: CASSQDVYGYTF.

CDR3 region: CASSLPPGGGLVTGELFF. In nucleotides, the CDR3 is TGTGCCAGCAGCTTACCCCCGGGAGGGGGATTAGTCACCGGGGAGCTGTTTTTT. V gene TRBV7-2 combines with J gene TRBJ2-2, with 8 bases identical to TRBD2. CDR1 is SGHTA and CDR2 is FQGNSA in the germline V gene. The CDR3 spans 18 residues. V lost 2 bases and J lost 4; bases outside the gene matches: 12. Complete variable domain (other parts from reference TRBV7-2 and TRBJ2-2): GAGVSQSPSNKVTEKGKDVELRCDPISGHTALYWYRQSLGQGLEFLIYFQGNSAPDKSGLPSDRFSAERTGGSVSTLTIQRTQQEDSAVYLCASSLPPGGGLVTGELFFGEGSRLTVL.

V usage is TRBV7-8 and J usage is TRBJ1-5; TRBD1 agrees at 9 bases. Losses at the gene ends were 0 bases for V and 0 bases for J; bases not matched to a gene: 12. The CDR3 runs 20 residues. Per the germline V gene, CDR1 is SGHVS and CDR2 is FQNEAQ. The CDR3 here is CASSLAWADRGQYSNQPQHF. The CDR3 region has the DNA TGTGCCAGCAGCTTAGCTTGGGCGGACAGGGGCCAATATAGCAATCAGCCCCAGCATTTT.

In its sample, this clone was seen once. The CDR3 spells CASSGQTSEKLFF. CDR3 DNA: TGTGCCAGCTCGGGACAGACATCAGAAAAACTGTTTTTT. The chain recombines TRBV2 with TRBJ1-4, with 7 bases identical to TRBD1. Germline V lookup: CDR1 SNHLY, CDR2 FYNNEI. V was pared by 8 bases and J by 8 bases, with 8 bases of the junction left unmatched. The CDR3 has 13 residues.

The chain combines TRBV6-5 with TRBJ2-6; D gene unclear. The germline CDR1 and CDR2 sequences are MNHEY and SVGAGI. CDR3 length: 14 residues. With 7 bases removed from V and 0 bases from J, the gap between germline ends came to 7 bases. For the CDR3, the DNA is TGTGCCAGCACCGGTCCCTCTGGGGCCAACGTCCTGACTTTC. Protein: CASTGPSGANVLTF.

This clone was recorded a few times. CDR3 protein: CASSFTSRVSVWSGYTF. The CDR3 DNA reads TGTGCCAGCAGTTTTACGTCCAGGGTTTCAGTATGGTCTGGCTACACCTTC. V and J are TRBV6-2 or TRBV6-3 and TRBJ1-2; D perhaps matches TRBD1 (5 bases). Trimming took 4 bases from V and 7 from J, leaving 25 bases between them. The CDR3 is 17 amino acids. CDR1 MNHEY and CDR2 SVGEGT come from the germline V gene.

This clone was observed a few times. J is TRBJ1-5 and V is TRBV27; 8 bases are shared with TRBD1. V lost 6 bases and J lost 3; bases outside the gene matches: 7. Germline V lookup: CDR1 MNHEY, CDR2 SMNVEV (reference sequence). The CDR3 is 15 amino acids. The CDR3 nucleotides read TGTGCCAGCAGGGGAGGACAGGGCCCCAATCAGCCCCAGCATTTT. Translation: CASRGGQGPNQPQHF.

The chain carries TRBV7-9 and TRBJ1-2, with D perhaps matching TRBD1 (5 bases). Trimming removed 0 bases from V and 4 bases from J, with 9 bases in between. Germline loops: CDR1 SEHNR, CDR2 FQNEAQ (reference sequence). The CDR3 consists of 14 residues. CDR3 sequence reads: CASSLAQGTYGYTF. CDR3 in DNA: TGTGCCAGCAGCTTAGCGCAGGGCACCTATGGCTACACCTTC.

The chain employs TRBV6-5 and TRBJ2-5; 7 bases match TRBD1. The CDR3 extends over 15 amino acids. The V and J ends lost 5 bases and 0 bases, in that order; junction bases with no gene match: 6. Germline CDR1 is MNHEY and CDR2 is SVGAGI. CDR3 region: CASSHLTGYQETQYF. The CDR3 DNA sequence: TGTGCCAGCAGTCACTTGACAGGGTACCAAGAGACCCAGTACTTC.

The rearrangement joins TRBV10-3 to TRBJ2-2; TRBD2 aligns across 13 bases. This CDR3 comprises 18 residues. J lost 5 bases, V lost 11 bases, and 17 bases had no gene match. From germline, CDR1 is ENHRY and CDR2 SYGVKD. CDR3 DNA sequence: TGTGCCTCGCAAACTATAACTAGCGGGGGGGCACGGACCGGGGAGCTGTTTTTT. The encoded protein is CASQTITSGGARTGELFF.

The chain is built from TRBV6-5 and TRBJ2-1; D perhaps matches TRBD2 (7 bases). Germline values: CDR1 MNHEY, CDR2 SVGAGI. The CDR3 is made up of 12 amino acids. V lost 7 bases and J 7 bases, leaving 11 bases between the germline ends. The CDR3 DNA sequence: TGTGCCAGCACGGGGGGCCGGAATGAGCAGTTCTTC. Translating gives CASTGGRNEQFF.

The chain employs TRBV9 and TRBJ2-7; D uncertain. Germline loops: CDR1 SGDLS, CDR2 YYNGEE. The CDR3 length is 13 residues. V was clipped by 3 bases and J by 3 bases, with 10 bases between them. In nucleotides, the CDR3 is TGTGCCAGCAGCGCCTTCGACAACTACGAGCAGTACTTC. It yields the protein CASSAFDNYEQYF.

The CDR3 DNA reads TGTGCCAGCAGCCCAAGCGGGGGCCTATACAATGAGCAGTTCTTC. Amino acid sequence: CASSPSGGLYNEQFF. The genes are TRBV7-2 and TRBJ2-1, with 8 bases fitting TRBD2. The CDR3 contains 15 residues. Trimming removed 5 bases from V and 4 bases from J; junction bases left unmatched: 7. Germline V gene sequence: CDR1 SGHTA, CDR2 FQGNSA.

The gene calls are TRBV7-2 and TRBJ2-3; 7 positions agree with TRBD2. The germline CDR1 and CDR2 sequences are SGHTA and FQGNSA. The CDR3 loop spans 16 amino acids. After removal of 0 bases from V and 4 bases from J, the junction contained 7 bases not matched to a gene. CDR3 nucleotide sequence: TGTGCCAGCAGCTTAGCAGGAGCGGGGTTGTCAGATACGCAGTATTTT. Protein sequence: CASSLAGAGLSDTQYF.

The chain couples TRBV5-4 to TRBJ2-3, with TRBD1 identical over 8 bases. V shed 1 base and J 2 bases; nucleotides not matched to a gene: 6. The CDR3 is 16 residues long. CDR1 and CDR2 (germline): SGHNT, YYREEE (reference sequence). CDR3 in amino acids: CASSLPGQGPTDTQYF. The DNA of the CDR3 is TGTGCCAGCAGCTTGCCCGGACAGGGTCCCACAGATACGCAGTATTTT. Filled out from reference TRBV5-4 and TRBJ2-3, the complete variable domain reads ETGVTQSPTHLIKTRGQQVTLRCSSQSGHNTVSWYQQALGQGPQFIFQYYREEENGRGNFPPRFSGLQFPNYSSELNVNALELDDSALYLCASSLPGQGPTDTQYFGPGTRLTVL.

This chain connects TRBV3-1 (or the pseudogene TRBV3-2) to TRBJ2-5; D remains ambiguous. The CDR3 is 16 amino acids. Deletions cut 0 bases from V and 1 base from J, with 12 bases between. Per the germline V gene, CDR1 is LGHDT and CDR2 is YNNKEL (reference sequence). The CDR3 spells CASSQELAECQETQYF. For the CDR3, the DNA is TGTGCCAGCAGCCAAGAGTTGGCGGAATGCCAAGAGACCCAGTACTTC.

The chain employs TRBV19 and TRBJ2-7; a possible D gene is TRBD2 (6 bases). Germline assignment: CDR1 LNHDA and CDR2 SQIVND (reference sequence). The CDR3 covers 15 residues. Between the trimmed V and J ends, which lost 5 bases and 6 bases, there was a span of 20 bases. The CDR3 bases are TGTGCCAGTAGTCCGCAGGGACTGGCATCTCGCGAGCAGTACTTC. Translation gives CASSPQGLASREQYF.

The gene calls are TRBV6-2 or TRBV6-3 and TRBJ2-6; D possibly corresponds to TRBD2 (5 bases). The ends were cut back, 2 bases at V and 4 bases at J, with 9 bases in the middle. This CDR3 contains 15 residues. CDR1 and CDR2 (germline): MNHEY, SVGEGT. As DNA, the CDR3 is TGTGCCAGCAGTTACGCGGGTGCCGGGGCCAACGTCCTGACTTTC. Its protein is CASSYAGAGANVLTF.

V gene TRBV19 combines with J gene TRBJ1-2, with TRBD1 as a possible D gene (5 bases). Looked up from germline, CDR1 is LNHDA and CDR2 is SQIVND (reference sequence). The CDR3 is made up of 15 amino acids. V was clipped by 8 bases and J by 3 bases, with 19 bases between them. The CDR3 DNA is TGTGCCAGTTATATACCCTCGCAGGGCGACTATGGCTACACCTTC. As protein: CASYIPSQGDYGYTF.

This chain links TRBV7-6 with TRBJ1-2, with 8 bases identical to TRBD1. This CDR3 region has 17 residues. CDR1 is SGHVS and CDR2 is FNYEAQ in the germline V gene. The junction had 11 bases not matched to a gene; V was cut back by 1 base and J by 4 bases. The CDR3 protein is CASSLGPARTGTYGYTF. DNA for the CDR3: TGTGCCAGCAGCTTAGGCCCCGCCAGGACAGGGACCTATGGCTACACCTTC.